The 32 T cell receptor beta chains below were found in one sample sequenced in a study of TIL therapy for anti-PD-1-resistant metastatic lung cancer. The immunoSEQ assay was v3. Clones were sequenced by immunoSEQ multiplex PCR, and TCRdb holds only the in-frame ones, with some missing. The top ten clones hold 2.7% of a sample with 25,000 to 40,000 clones, 74% of them seen once. Noted time point: pre-treatment sample, taken before nivolumab and TIL therapy. The sample in question was blood, obtained at baseline. The source of these receptors is a woman aged 30 to 85 with non-small cell lung cancer.

The J gene is TRBJ1-2, the V gene TRBV29-1; D is ambiguous. The CDR3 consists of 10 residues. The V end was cut by 3 bases, the J end by 6 bases, with 5 bases between. Germline assignment: CDR1 SQVTM and CDR2 ANQGSEA. The CDR3 region has the DNA TGCAGCGTTGACCGGGATGGCTACACCTTC. Protein: CSVDRDGYTF.

The chain links TRBV6-1 to TRBJ1-2; no reliable D call. The germline V gene has CDR1 MNHNS and CDR2 SASEGT. The length of the CDR3 is 13 residues. The V end lost 8 bases, the J end lost 0 bases, and 10 bases lay between the germline ends. The CDR3 DNA reads as TGTGCCAGCGCGACGGGAGCTAACTATGGCTACACCTTC. Its protein is CASATGANYGYTF.

This clone has more than one count but fewer than ten. This rearrangement joins TRBV4-1 to TRBJ2-4; weak D call: TRBD1 (6 bases). Trimming took off 3 bases at V and 0 bases at J, with 15 bases between the two ends. The CDR3 spans 17 residues. CDR1 is MGHRA, CDR2 YSYEKL, per germline. In DNA form, the CDR3 reads TGCGCCAGCAGCCAGGGGGCCCCCTTAGGAGCCAAAAACATTCAGTACTTC. It yields the protein CASSQGAPLGAKNIQYF.

The chain uses TRBV27 and TRBJ1-5, with a tentative D call TRBD1 (5 bases). Trimming pared 7 bases from V and 0 bases from J, leaving 13 bases between. This CDR3 has 15 amino acids. Germline V CDR1 and CDR2: MNHEY, SMNVEV (reference sequence). CDR3 region: CASKQATLSNQPQHF. As DNA, the CDR3 is TGTGCCAGCAAACAGGCAACACTTAGCAATCAGCCCCAGCATTTT.

This clone was detected a few times. The rearrangement uses TRBV18 and TRBJ2-2, with D unresolved. Trimming removed 6 bases at V and 0 bases at J, with 11 bases between. In germline, CDR1 is KGHSH, CDR2 LQKENI. The CDR3 is 15 amino acids. CDR3 region: CASSQARANTGELFF. The CDR3 DNA sequence: TGTGCCAGCTCCCAGGCCCGAGCGAACACCGGGGAGCTGTTTTTT.

V and J are TRBV5-1 and TRBJ2-7; 12 nucleotides line up with TRBD2. V lost 3 bases to trimming and J lost 5 bases; unmatched junction nucleotides: 6. Germline V gene sequence: CDR1 SGHRS, CDR2 YFSETQ. CDR3 length: 15 amino acids. The CDR3 spells CASSYRLAGVNEQYF. DNA for the CDR3: TGCGCCAGCAGCTACCGACTAGCGGGAGTTAACGAGCAGTACTTC.

The chain has TRBV2 and TRBJ2-1, with TRBD2 matching over 7 bases. The J segment lost 7 bases and the V segment lost 1 base, leaving 7 bases of the junction unmatched. Germline CDR1 reads SNHLY; CDR2 reads FYNNEI. CDR3 length: 15 residues. As DNA, the CDR3 is TGTGCCAGCAGTGAAGAGGGCGGGAGTAGGAATGAGCAGTTCTTC. This gives the protein CASSEEGGSRNEQFF.

This clone was observed a handful of times. The chain links TRBV5-4 to TRBJ2-2; 14 bases are shared with TRBD2. The CDR3 runs to 16 residues. Germline assignment: CDR1 SGHNT and CDR2 YYREEE (reference sequence). V shed 7 bases, J shed 4 bases, and the junction held 6 bases outside the gene matches. The CDR3 sequence is CASGKGLAGVTGELFF. CDR3 coding DNA: TGTGCCAGCGGGAAGGGACTAGCGGGAGTCACCGGGGAGCTGTTTTTT.

The CDR3 DNA sequence: TGTGCCAGCAGCTTAGACAGGGTTAACACTGAAGCTTTCTTT. Amino acids: CASSLDRVNTEAFF. The rearrangement links TRBV7-8 to TRBJ1-1; TRBD1 is a possible D gene (6 bases). Trimming stripped 1 base from V and 2 bases from J, with 8 bases between. The germline V gene encodes CDR1 SGHVS and CDR2 FQNEAQ. The CDR3 has 14 amino acids.

This clone was seen a few times. The chain carries TRBV19 and TRBJ1-5; no reliable D call. The length of the CDR3 is 14 residues. Germline V gene data show CDR1 as LNHDA and CDR2 as SQIVND (reference sequence). The V end lost 5 bases, the J end lost 3 bases, and 11 bases lay between the germline ends. CDR3 protein: CASSLHGNNQPQHF. Here the CDR3 DNA reads TGTGCCAGTAGTCTCCACGGGAACAATCAGCCCCAGCATTTT.

This sequence joins TRBV2 and TRBJ2-2; 7 bases agree with TRBD1. V dropped 5 bases and J dropped 2; count of bases not matched to a gene: 5. CDR3 length: 15 amino acids. Germline V gives CDR1 SNHLY, CDR2 FYNNEI. CDR3 amino acids: CASSYRGPNTGELFF. CDR3 nucleotides: TGTGCCAGCAGTTACAGGGGCCCTAACACCGGGGAGCTGTTTTTT.

The rearrangement uses TRBV27 and TRBJ2-6; maybe TRBD2 (6 bases). From germline, CDR1 is MNHEY and CDR2 SMNVEV (reference sequence). The CDR3 is 15 amino acids. The V gene lost 3 bases and the J gene lost 3 bases, with 9 bases spanning the gap. The CDR3 bases are TGTGCCAGCAGTTTCGGGGGAGGTGGGGCCAACGTCCTGACTTTC. Residues: CASSFGGGGANVLTF. The full variable domain, completed using reference TRBV27 and TRBJ2-6, is EAQVTQNPRYLITVTGKKLTVTCSQNMNHEYMSWYRQDPGLGLRQIYYSMNVEVTDKGDVPEGYKVSRKEKRNFPLILESPSPNQTSLYFCASSFGGGGANVLTFGAGSRLTVL.

The rearrangement uses TRBV11-2 and TRBJ1-5; 8 nucleotides match TRBD1. Trimming cost V 6 bases and J 9 bases; bases outside gene matches: 13. CDR1 is SGHAT, CDR2 FQNNGV, per germline. The CDR3 is 15 amino acids. The CDR3 here is CASSPGTGGGRPQHF. For the CDR3, the DNA is TGTGCCAGCAGTCCCGGGACAGGCGGAGGTAGGCCCCAGCATTTT.

This clone was seen just once. The chain carries TRBV19 and TRBJ1-3, with 7 bases matching TRBD1. V lost 8 bases and J lost 0; bases outside the gene matches: 4. The CDR3 covers 14 residues. Per the germline V gene, CDR1 is LNHDA and CDR2 is SQIVND (reference sequence). The CDR3 DNA reads as TGTGCCAGTCGACAGGGTCTCTCTGGAAACACCATATATTTT. Its translation is CASRQGLSGNTIYF.

This clone was picked up a small number of times. The rearrangement links TRBV19 to TRBJ2-3; D is possibly TRBD2 (5 bases). Germline CDR1 is LNHDA and CDR2 is SQIVND (reference sequence). Between the trimmed V and J ends, which lost 0 bases and 3 bases, there was a span of 13 bases. The CDR3 consists of 16 residues. The CDR3 nucleotides are TGTGCCAGTAGTATAGAGACCACTAGATTAACAGATACGCAGTATTTT. It codes for CASSIETTRLTDTQYF.

V is TRBV9 and J is TRBJ2-3, with 8 bases matching TRBD2. The germline CDR1 and CDR2 sequences are SGDLS and YYNGEE. V shed 0 bases, J shed 2 bases, and the junction held 5 bases outside the gene matches. This CDR3 has 16 residues. The CDR3 DNA reads as TGTGCCAGCAGCGTAGGGGCGGGAGGCGTCACAGATACGCAGTATTTT. It translates to CASSVGAGGVTDTQYF.

CDR3: CASSYAGRTKETQYF. In DNA, the CDR3 is TGTGCCAGCAGTTACGCGGGACGGACCAAAGAGACCCAGTACTTC. The V and J genes are TRBV6-5 and TRBJ2-5, with a possible D match to TRBD2 (6 bases). The CDR3 runs to 15 residues. V was shortened by 2 bases and J by 3 bases, with 13 bases between the two germline ends. Looked up from germline, CDR1 is MNHEY and CDR2 is SVGAGI.

The V and J genes are TRBV11-2 and TRBJ2-3; 8 nucleotides agree with TRBD1. The CDR3 spans 15 residues. Trimming cost V 2 bases and J 3 bases; bases outside gene matches: 4. CDR1 and CDR2 (germline): SGHAT, FQNNGV. The CDR3 region is CASSLRGQGTDTQYF. The CDR3 bases are TGTGCCAGCAGCTTACGAGGACAGGGTACAGATACGCAGTATTTT.

The J gene is TRBJ2-1, the V gene TRBV5-1; D may match TRBD1 or TRBD2 (5 bases each). Germline loops: CDR1 SGHRS, CDR2 YFSETQ. The CDR3 spans 15 residues. Trimming removed 7 bases at V and 0 bases at J, with 14 bases between. As DNA, the CDR3 is TGCGCCAGCGGCCTCGGGGCCAGCTCCTACAATGAGCAGTTCTTC. Translated, it gives CASGLGASSYNEQFF.

This chain uses TRBV29-1 with TRBJ1-4, with D hard to call. V dropped 4 bases and J dropped 0 bases, with 9 bases sitting between them. CDR1 and CDR2 from the germline V gene are SQVTM and ANQGSEA. There are 14 residues in the CDR3. In DNA form, the CDR3 reads TGCAGCGTTGTTAGAGATGCAACTAATGAAAAACTGTTTTTT. This encodes CSVVRDATNEKLFF.

The chain links TRBV2 to TRBJ2-2; D remains ambiguous. CDR3 length: 12 residues. Germline CDR1 SNHLY, CDR2 FYNNEI. The V gene lost 5 bases and the J gene lost 3 bases, with 4 bases spanning the gap. The CDR3 region has the DNA TGTGCCAGCAGTCGGGACACCGGGGAGCTGTTTTTT. Translated, it gives CASSRDTGELFF.

The chain combines TRBV11-2 with TRBJ2-1, with 12 bases aligning to TRBD2. This CDR3 region has 15 residues. Germline trimming cut 3 bases from V and 6 bases from J; bases unmatched to any gene: 3. Germline CDR1 and CDR2: SGHAT and FQNNGV. Here the CDR3 reads CASSFSSGRANEQFF. Here the CDR3 DNA reads TGTGCCAGCAGCTTTTCTAGCGGGAGGGCCAATGAGCAGTTCTTC. The full variable domain, its missing parts supplied by reference TRBV11-2 and TRBJ2-1, is EAGVAQSPRYKIIEKRQSVAFWCNPISGHATLYWYQQILGQGPKLLIQFQNNGVVDDSQLPKDRFSAERLKGVDSTLKIQPAKLEDSAVYLCASSFSSGRANEQFFGPGTRLTVL.

The chain has TRBV10-1 and TRBJ2-1, with TRBD2 matching over 9 bases. CDR3 length equals 16 residues. Germline V gene sequence: CDR1 WNHNN, CDR2 SYGVQD (reference sequence). Trimming removed 2 bases from V and 4 bases from J; junction bases left unmatched: 6. CDR3 in DNA: TGCGCCAGCAGTGAGGGGCGGGAGGGCCTGTACAATGAGCAGTTCTTC. Residues: CASSEGREGLYNEQFF.

This sequence joins TRBV29-1 and TRBJ1-4, with TRBD1 matching 9 bases. The CDR3 loop spans 14 amino acids. Germline V gives CDR1 SQVTM, CDR2 ANQGSEA. J gave up 7 bases and V 7 bases, and 10 bases lay outside the gene matches. Written as DNA, the CDR3 is TGCAGCGCAACGGACAGGGGTTCGAGTGAAAAACTGTTTTTT. This sequence encodes CSATDRGSSEKLFF.

The chain employs TRBV20-1 and TRBJ2-3, with unresolved D. Germline V lookup: CDR1 DFQATT, CDR2 SNEGSKA (reference sequence). This CDR3 spans 11 amino acids. Deletions cut 3 bases from V and 2 bases from J, with 3 bases between. In DNA, the CDR3 is TGCAGTGCTAGTATCACAGATACGCAGTATTTT. Its translation is CSASITDTQYF.

The V gene is TRBV2, the J gene TRBJ2-1; 10 positions match TRBD1. The CDR3 runs 16 residues. Germline V gene sequence: CDR1 SNHLY, CDR2 FYNNEI. J was trimmed by 6 bases and V by 5 bases; bases with no gene match: 10. The CDR3 here is CASSTPRDRGSNEQFF. CDR3 DNA: TGTGCCAGCAGTACTCCCCGGGACAGGGGTAGCAATGAGCAGTTCTTC.

The chain carries TRBV21-1 and TRBJ1-4. TRBV21-1 constitutes a pseudogene. The CDR3 runs to 15 residues. CDR3: CASSKRVVPNEKLFF. CDR3 in DNA: TGTGCCAGCAGCAAACGGGTGGTGCCTAATGAAAAACTGTTTTTT.

The chain combines TRBV5-1 with TRBJ2-7, with 9 bases aligning to TRBD1. CDR3 size: 16 residues. J was trimmed by 5 bases and V by 3 bases; bases with no gene match: 12. Germline lookup yields CDR1 SGHRS and CDR2 YFSETQ. The CDR3, as DNA: TGCGCCAGCAGCTACCTATTCGGGACAGGGAACGACGAGCAGTACTTC. It encodes CASSYLFGTGNDEQYF.

The chain recombines TRBV7-9 with TRBJ2-7, with a tentative D call TRBD2 (6 bases). V was trimmed by 1 base and J by 12 bases, leaving 13 bases between them. The CDR3 runs to 12 residues. CDR1 is SEHNR, CDR2 FQNEAQ, per germline (reference sequence). The CDR3 bases are TGTGCCAGCAGCTTAGGGAGGGTCTGGTTGTACTTC. Protein product: CASSLGRVWLYF.

This rearrangement joins TRBV5-4 to TRBJ2-1; D might be TRBD1 (6 bases). From germline, CDR1 is SGHNT and CDR2 YYREEE (reference sequence). V was cut by 0 bases and J by 5 bases, with 15 bases left in between. This CDR3 is 16 amino acids long. This chain's CDR3 is CASSLGGLGADNEQFF. The CDR3 nucleotides are TGTGCCAGCAGCTTGGGAGGGTTGGGGGCTGACAATGAGCAGTTCTTC.

The V call is TRBV7-9, the J call TRBJ1-1; D perhaps matches TRBD1 (6 bases). This CDR3 spans 14 amino acids. From germline, CDR1 is SEHNR and CDR2 FQNEAQ (reference sequence). The germline V and J ends were trimmed by 5 bases and 1 base, with 11 bases remaining between them. CDR3 coding DNA: TGTGCCAGCAGCACCTGGGGGCAGAACACTGAAGCTTTCTTT. Encoded protein: CASSTWGQNTEAFF. Based on the CDR3 plus reference TRBV7-9 and TRBJ1-1, the full variable domain is DTGVSQNPRHKITKRGQNVTFRCDPISEHNRLYWYRQTLGQGPEFLTYFQNEAQLEKSRLLSDRFSAERPKGSFSTLEIQRTEQGDSAMYLCASSTWGQNTEAFFGQGTRLTVV.

This clone was detected a few times. J is TRBJ2-1 and V is TRBV7-2; perhaps TRBD2 as D (7 bases). Trimming took off 5 bases at V and 6 bases at J, with 20 bases between the two ends. CDR1 is SGHTA, CDR2 FQGNSA, per germline. CDR3 length: 16 amino acids. The CDR3 spells CASSGLKGGGLNEQFF. The CDR3 region has the DNA TGTGCCAGCAGCGGCCTCAAAGGGGGAGGGCTCAATGAGCAGTTCTTC.